This T cell receptor (beta chain) appears in the sequencing data of a study of T cell responses to AZD1222 COVID-19 vaccine. The data were produced by immunoSEQ multiplex PCR, yet TCRdb's version contains in-frame clones alone and is incomplete. The profile covers about 210,000 clones, with approximately 94% appearing a single time and approximately 1.5% taken by the ten largest. The CDR3 totals 15 residues. The V and J ends lost 5 bases and 4 bases, in that order; junction bases with no gene match: 6. CDR1 and CDR2 from the germline V gene are SEHNR and FQNEAQ (reference sequence). Broader study findings: Increased Spike-specific TCR breadth and depth were observed after two AZD1222 doses. Mapped onto spike, vaccine-associated CD4 TCRs spanned it and were dominant at 160-218 and 743-854. The donor cohort was predominantly white British with a female majority, and clonal diversity may have been underestimated. Baseline testing showed seropositivity in only 6 or 7 AZD1222 recipients.

This clone was counted between two and nine times. Its target is not known. Here the sequenced sample was peripheral blood, taken 28 days after the second dose of the MenACWY control vaccine. The chain recombines TRBV7-9 with TRBJ2-7; 12 nucleotides agree with TRBD2. The TCR comes from an adult who received the MenACWY meningococcal vaccine as a control. The DNA of the CDR3 is TGTGCCAGCAGCCCGACTAGCGGGGGCCCATACGAGCAGTACTTC. This codes for CASSPTSGGPYEQYF.